The clone carrying this T cell receptor beta chain was seen just once. This CDR3 has 15 amino acids. Looked up from germline, CDR1 is SEHNR and CDR2 is FQNEAQ (reference sequence). The trim removed 5 bases at V and 6 bases at J, leaving 8 bases unmatched. The sample originates from a study of blood T cell repertoires in COVID-19. Clones were sequenced by immunoSEQ multiplex PCR, and TCRdb holds only the in-frame ones, with some missing. The table shows roughly 360,000 clones, with around 86% occurring only once. Donors in Cohort 3 counted as recovered after two negative PCRs, clearance, or symptom resolution.

The chain recombines TRBV7-9 with TRBJ2-3; 10 bases fit TRBD2. The sample comprised PBMCs or T cells enriched from blood (not recorded which). The receptor was isolated from a woman aged 45 to 65 who had recovered from COVID-19. The CDR3 sequence: CASSPRGLAHDTQYF. The CDR3 nucleotides are TGTGCCAGCAGCCCAAGGGGACTAGCGCACGATACGCAGTATTTT.